This T cell receptor beta chain was sequenced during a study of blood T cell repertoires in COVID-19. Study at large: Material from acute and convalescent COVID-19 was sourced from the United States, Italy and Spain. The analysed material was cDNA or gDNA that came from T cells, B-cell-depleted T cells, or PBMCs.

Profiled with immunoSEQ multiplex PCR; TCRdb holds only in-frame clones, not every one. The sample shows some 240,000 clones, 65% to 90% of them seen only once. CDR1 is SGHDN, CDR2 FVKESK, per germline. This CDR3 spans 17 amino acids. Unmatched junction bases numbered 9, after V lost 0 bases and J lost 4 bases. V is TRBV14 and J is TRBJ1-2; 9 bases match TRBD1. The clonotype was recovered from a woman between 65 and 79 years old with COVID-19, enrolled during active disease. Specimen: peripheral blood. CDR3 bases: TGTGCCAGCAGCCAAGATCCCGGACAGGGGAAGGGCTATGGCTACACCTTC. Its protein product is CASSQDPGQGKGYGYTF.